This T cell receptor beta chain was obtained from a study of shared clonotypes between healthy human individuals. Across the study: Per donor, CD8 memory used one plate, CD8 naive used two, CD4 memory used three and CD4 naive used three. General study findings and limits: Clonotype sharing among donors was thought likely to change with sequencing depth. A reduction in generation probabilities was seen for non-shared clonotypes relative to those shared by all four donors.

CD45RA+ naive and CD45RA-negative memory subsets were separated from CD4+ cells. Germline V gene data show CDR1 as LNHDA and CDR2 as SQIVND (reference sequence). CDR3 size: 13 residues. The ends were cut back, 6 bases at V and 6 bases at J, with 12 bases in the middle. Some clones are missing from TCRdb's copy, which holds only in-frame ones; the method was immunoSEQ multiplex PCR. The sample records nearly 750,000 clones, roughly 72% being singletons. In its sample, this clone was seen many times. What it binds is not known. The V call is TRBV19, the J call TRBJ2-4; perhaps TRBD2 as D (6 bases). The receptor's source is a woman in her 30s in good health. Sequenced sample: memory CD4+ T cells sorted from blood. Subset here: CD45RA-negative fraction. The DNA for the CDR3 is TGTGCCAGTAGGGGCGCGGGGACAAACATTCAGTACTTC. It yields the protein CASRGAGTNIQYF.